This T cell receptor beta chain is drawn from a study of T cell responses to AZD1222 COVID-19 vaccine. Profiled with immunoSEQ multiplex PCR; TCRdb holds only in-frame clones, not every one. The sample gives about 170,000 clones, 80% to 90% of which show up once; 6.5% to 8.5% is in the top ten. The germline gives CDR1 SGHNT, CDR2 YYREEE (reference sequence). This CDR3 is built from 12 residues. Trimming took 6 bases from V and 1 from J, leaving 6 bases between them. Comment on this clone: Its antigen is as yet unknown.

Study outcomes and limitations: Compared with day 0, the breadth and depth of the Spike-specific TCR repertoire rose significantly after two doses of AZD1222. Recipients of AZD1222 seropositive at baseline numbered only 6 or 7. Most donors were white British and more were female, and clonal diversity was possibly underestimated.

This chain uses TRBV5-4 with TRBJ2-3; possible D gene TRBD2, 5 bases. The sequences come from peripheral blood, collected on day 0 of AZD1222 vaccination. This TCR derives from an adult in good health. This CDR3 is CASTGGTDTQYF. The CDR3 region has the DNA TGTGCCAGCACCGGGGGCACAGATACGCAGTATTTT. Based on the CDR3 plus reference TRBV5-4 and TRBJ2-3, the full variable domain is ETGVTQSPTHLIKTRGQQVTLRCSSQSGHNTVSWYQQALGQGPQFIFQYYREEENGRGNFPPRFSGLQFPNYSSELNVNALELDDSALYLCASTGGTDTQYFGPGTRLTVL.